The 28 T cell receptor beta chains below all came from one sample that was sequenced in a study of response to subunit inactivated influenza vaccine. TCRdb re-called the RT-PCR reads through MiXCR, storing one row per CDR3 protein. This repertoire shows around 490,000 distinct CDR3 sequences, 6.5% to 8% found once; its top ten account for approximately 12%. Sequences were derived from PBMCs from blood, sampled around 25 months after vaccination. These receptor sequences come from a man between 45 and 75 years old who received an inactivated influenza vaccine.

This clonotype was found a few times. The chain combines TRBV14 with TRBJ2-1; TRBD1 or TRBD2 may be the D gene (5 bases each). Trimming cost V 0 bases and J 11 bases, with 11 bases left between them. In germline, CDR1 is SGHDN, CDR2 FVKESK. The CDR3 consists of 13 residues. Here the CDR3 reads CASSQDRGTKQFF. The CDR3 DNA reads TGTGCCAGCAGCCAAGATCGAGGGACGAAGCAGTTCTTC. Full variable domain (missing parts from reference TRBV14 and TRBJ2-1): EAGVTQFPSHSVIEKGQTVTLRCDPISGHDNLYWYRRVMGKEIKFLLHFVKESKQDESGMPNNRFLAERTGGTYSTLKVQPAELEDSGVYFCASSQDRGTKQFFGPGTRLTVL.

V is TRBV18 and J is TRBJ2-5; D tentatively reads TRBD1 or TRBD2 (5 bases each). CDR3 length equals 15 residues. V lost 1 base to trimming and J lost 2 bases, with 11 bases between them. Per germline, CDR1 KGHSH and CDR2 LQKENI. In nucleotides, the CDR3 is TGTGCCAGCTCACCACAGGGACGGTATCAAGAGACCCAGTACTTC. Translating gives CASSPQGRYQETQYF.

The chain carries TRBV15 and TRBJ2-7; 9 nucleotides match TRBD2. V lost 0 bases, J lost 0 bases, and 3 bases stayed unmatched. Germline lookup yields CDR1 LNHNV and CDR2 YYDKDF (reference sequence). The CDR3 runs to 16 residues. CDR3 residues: CATSRERGGSSYEQYF. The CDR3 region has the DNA TGTGCCACCAGCAGAGAGCGGGGGGGAAGCTCCTACGAGCAGTACTTC.

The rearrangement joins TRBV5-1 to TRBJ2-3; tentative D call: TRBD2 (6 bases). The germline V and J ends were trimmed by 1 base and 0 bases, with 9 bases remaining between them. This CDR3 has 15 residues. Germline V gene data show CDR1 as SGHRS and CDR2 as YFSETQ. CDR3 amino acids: CASSLTAGSTDTQYF. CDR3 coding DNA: TGCGCCAGCAGCTTGACGGCGGGGAGCACAGATACGCAGTATTTT.

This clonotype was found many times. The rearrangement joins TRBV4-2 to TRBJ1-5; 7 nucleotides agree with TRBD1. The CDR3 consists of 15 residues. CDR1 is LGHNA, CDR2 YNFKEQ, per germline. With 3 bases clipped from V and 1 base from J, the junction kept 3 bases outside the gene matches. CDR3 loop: CASSQPQGSNQPQHF. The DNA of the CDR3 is TGTGCCAGCAGCCAGCCACAGGGGAGCAATCAGCCCCAGCATTTT.

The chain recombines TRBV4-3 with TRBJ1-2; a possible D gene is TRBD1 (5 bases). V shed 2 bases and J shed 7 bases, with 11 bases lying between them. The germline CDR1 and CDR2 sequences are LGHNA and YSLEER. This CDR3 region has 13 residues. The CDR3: CASSQPGLGGYTF. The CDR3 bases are TGCGCCAGCAGCCAACCAGGGTTGGGTGGCTACACCTTC.

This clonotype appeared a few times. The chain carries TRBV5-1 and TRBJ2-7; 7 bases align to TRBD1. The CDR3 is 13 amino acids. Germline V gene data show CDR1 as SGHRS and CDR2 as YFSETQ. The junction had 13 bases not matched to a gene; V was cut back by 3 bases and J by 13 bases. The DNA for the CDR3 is TGCGCCAGCAGCTCAGAACCCCAGGGGGACCTTTACTTC. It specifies CASSSEPQGDLYF.

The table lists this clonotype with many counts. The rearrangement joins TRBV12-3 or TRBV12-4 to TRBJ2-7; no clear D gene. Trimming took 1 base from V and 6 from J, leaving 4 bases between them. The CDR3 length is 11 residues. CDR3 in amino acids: CASSLGSEQYF. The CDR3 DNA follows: TGTGCCAGCAGTTTAGGTAGCGAGCAGTACTTC.

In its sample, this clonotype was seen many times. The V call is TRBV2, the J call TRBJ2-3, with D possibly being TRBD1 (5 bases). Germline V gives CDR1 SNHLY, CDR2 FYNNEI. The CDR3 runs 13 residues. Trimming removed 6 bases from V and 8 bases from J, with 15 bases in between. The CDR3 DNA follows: TGTGCCAGCAGGACAGTCCTGGGCGGTACGCAGTATTTT. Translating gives CASRTVLGGTQYF.

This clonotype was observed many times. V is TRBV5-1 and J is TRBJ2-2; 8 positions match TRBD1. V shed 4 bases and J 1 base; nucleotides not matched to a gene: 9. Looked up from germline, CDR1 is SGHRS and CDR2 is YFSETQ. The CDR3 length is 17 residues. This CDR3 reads CASSRSAGTGNTGELFF. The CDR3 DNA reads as TGCGCCAGCAGCCGATCCGCAGGGACAGGGAACACCGGGGAGCTGTTTTTT.

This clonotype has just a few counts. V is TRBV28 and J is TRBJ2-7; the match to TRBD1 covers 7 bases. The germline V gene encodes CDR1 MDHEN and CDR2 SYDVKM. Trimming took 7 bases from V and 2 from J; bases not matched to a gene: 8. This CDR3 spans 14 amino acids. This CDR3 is CASKDDRATYEQYF. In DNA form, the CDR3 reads TGTGCCAGCAAGGACGACAGGGCAACCTACGAGCAGTACTTC.

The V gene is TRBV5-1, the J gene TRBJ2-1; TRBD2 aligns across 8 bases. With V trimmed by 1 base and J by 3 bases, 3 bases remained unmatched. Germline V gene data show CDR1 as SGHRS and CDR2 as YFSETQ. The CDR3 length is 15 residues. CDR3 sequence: CASSLSGSFYNEQFF. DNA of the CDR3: TGCGCCAGCAGCTTGAGCGGGAGTTTCTACAATGAGCAGTTCTTC. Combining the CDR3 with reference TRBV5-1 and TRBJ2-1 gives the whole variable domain KAGVTQTPRYLIKTRGQQVTLSCSPISGHRSVSWYQQTPGQGLQFLFEYFSETQRNKGNFPGRFSGRQFSNSRSEMNVSTLELGDSALYLCASSLSGSFYNEQFFGPGTRLTVL.

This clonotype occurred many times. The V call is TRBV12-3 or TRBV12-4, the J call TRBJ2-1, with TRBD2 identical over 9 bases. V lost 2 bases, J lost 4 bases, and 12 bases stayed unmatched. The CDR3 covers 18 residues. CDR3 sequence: CASSLLPLAGGMYNEQFF. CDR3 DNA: TGTGCCAGCAGTTTATTACCACTGGCGGGAGGGATGTACAATGAGCAGTTCTTC.

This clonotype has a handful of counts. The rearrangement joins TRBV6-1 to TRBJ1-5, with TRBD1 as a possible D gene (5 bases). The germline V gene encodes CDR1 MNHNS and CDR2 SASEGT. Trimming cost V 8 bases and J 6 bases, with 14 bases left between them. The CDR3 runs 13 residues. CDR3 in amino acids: CASEGVRGQPQHF. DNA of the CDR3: TGTGCCAGCGAAGGGGTTCGTGGTCAGCCCCAGCATTTT.

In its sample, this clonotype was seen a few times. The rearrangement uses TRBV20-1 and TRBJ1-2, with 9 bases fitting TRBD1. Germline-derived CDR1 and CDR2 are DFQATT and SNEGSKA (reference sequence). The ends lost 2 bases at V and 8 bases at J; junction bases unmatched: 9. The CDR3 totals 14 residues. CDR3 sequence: CSARSDRGGQGYTF. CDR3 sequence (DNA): TGCAGTGCTAGATCGGACAGGGGCGGTCAGGGCTACACCTTC.

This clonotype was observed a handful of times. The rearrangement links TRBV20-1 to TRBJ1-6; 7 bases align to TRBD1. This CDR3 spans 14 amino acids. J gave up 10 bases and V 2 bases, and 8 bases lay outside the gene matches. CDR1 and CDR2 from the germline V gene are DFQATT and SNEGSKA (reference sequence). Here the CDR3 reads CSARSGGGRSPLHF. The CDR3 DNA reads TGCAGTGCTAGATCCGGAGGGGGCCGGTCACCCCTCCACTTT.

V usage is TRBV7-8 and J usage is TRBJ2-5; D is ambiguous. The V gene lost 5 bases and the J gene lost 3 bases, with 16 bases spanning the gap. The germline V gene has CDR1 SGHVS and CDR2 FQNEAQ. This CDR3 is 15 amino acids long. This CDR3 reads CASSADLASKETQYF. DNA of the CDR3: TGTGCCAGCAGCGCAGACCTGGCCAGCAAAGAGACCCAGTACTTC.

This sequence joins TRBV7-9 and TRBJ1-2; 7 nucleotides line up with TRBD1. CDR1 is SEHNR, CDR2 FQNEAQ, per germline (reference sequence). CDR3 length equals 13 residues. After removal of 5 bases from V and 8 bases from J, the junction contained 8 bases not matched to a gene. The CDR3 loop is CASSEPGQYGYTF. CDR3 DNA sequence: TGTGCCAGCAGCGAGCCGGGACAGTACGGCTACACCTTC.

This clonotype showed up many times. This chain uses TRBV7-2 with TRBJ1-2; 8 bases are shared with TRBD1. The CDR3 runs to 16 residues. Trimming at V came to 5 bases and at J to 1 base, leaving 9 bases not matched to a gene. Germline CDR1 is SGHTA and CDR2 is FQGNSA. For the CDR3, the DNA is TGTGCCAGCAGCCCTACGGGGACAGGCCTTAACTATGGCTACACCTTC. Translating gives CASSPTGTGLNYGYTF.

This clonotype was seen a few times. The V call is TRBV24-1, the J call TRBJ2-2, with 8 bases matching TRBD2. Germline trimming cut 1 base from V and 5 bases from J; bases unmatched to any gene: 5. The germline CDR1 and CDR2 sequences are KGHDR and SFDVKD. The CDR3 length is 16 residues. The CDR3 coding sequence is TGTGCCACCAGTGATTTATTCGGGGGGGAAACCGGGGAGCTGTTTTTT. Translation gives CATSDLFGGETGELFF.

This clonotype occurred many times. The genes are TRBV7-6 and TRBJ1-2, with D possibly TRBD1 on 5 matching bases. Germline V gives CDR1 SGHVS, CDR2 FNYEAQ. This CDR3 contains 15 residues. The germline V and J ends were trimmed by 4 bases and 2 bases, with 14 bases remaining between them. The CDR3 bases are TGTGCCAGCAGCTCCCACGGGACGGGAAACTATGGCTACACCTTC. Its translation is CASSSHGTGNYGYTF.

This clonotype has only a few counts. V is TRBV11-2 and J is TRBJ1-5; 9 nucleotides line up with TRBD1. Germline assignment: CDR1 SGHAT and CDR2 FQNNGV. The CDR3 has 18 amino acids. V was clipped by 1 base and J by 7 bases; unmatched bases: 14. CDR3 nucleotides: TGTGCCAGCAGCTTAGGATACTTGGGGACAGGGAGTGAGCAGCCCCAGCATTTT. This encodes CASSLGYLGTGSEQPQHF.

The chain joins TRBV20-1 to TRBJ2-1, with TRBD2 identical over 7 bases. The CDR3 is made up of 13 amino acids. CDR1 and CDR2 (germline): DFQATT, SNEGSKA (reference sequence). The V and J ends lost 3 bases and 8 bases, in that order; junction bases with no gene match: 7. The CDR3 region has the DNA TGCAGTGCTAGGGGTGGGAGGGCCCATGAGCAGTTCTTC. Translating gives CSARGGRAHEQFF.

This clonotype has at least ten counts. DNA for the CDR3: TGTGCCAGCAGTTGGGGACAGGGACGAGCTTTCTTT. Amino acid sequence: CASSWGQGRAFF. J is TRBJ1-1 and V is TRBV27, with 9 positions matching TRBD1. Germline CDR1 reads MNHEY; CDR2 reads SMNVEV (reference sequence). The CDR3 length is 12 residues. With V trimmed by 4 bases and J by 10 bases, 4 bases remained unmatched.

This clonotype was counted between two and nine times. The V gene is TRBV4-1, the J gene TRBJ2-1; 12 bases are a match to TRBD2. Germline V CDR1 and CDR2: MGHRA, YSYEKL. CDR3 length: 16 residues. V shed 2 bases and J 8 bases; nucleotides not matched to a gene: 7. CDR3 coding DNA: TGCGCCAGCAGCCAACTCTCTAGCGGGGGGGCCTATGAGCAGTTCTTC. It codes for CASSQLSSGGAYEQFF.

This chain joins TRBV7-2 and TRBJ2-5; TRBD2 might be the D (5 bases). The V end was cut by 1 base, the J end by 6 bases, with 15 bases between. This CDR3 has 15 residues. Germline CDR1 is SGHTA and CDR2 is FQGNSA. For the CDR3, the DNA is TGTGCCAGCAGCTTAGATTATGAGAGGGCGCAGACCCAGTACTTC. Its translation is CASSLDYERAQTQYF.

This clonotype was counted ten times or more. The CDR3 loop reads CASSPRQGQPQHF. CDR3 DNA sequence: TGTGCCAGCAGCCCGAGACAGGGTCAGCCCCAGCATTTT. The chain is built from TRBV5-6 and TRBJ1-5; 7 nucleotides align to TRBD1. Germline loops: CDR1 SGHDT, CDR2 YYEEEE. The CDR3 consists of 13 residues. The V and J ends lost 4 bases and 6 bases, in that order; junction bases with no gene match: 4.

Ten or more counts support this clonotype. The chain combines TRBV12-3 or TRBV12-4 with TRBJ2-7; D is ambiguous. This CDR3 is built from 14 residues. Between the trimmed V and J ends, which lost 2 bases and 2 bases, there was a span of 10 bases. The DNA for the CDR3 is TGTGCCAGCAGTTTATTACCAGCCACCTACGAGCAGTACTTC. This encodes CASSLLPATYEQYF.